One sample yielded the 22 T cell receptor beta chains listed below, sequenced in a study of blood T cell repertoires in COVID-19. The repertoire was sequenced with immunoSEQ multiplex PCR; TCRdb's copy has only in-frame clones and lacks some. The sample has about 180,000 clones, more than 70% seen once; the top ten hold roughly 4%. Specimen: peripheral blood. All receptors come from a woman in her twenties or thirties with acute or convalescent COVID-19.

The CDR3 DNA follows: TGTGCCAGCAGTTTAGGCGGGAGTACTTTTGAGCAGTTCTTC. This sequence encodes CASSLGGSTFEQFF. The V gene is TRBV28, the J gene TRBJ2-1; TRBD2 matches 7 bases. J gave up 9 bases and V 2 bases, and 7 bases lay outside the gene matches. Germline-derived CDR1 and CDR2 are MDHEN and SYDVKM. The CDR3 spans 14 residues.

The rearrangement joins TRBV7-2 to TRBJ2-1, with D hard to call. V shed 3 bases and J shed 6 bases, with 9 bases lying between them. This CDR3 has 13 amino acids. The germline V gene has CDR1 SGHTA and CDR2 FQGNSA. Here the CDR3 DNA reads TGTGCCAGCAGCTTTCGAGCGACCAATGAGCAGTTCTTC. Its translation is CASSFRATNEQFF.

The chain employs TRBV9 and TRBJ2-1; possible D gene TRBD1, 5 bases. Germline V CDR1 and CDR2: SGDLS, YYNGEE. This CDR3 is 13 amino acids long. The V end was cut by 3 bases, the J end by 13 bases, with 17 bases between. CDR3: CASSAPSGAGQFF. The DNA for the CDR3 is TGTGCCAGCAGCGCCCCCAGTGGGGCCGGCCAGTTCTTC.

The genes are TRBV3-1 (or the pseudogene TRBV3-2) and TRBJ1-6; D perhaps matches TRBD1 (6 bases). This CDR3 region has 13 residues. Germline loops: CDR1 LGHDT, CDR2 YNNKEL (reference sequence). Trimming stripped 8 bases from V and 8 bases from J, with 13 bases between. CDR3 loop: CASGGHSDSPLHF. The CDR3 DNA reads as TGTGCCAGCGGGGGACACTCGGATTCACCCCTCCACTTT.

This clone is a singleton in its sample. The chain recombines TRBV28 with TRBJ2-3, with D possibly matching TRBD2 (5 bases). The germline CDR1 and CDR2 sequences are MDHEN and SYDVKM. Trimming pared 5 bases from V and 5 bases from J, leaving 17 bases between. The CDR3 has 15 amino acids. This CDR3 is CASSTLEGRGDTQYF. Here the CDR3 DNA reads TGTGCCAGCAGTACTCTAGAGGGCCGGGGAGATACGCAGTATTTT.

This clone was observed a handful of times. In DNA form, the CDR3 reads TGTGCCAGCAGCTTGGGTGGGCCTGGTGGAAACACCATATATTTT. Translating it yields CASSLGGPGGNTIYF. The V and J genes are TRBV5-4 and TRBJ1-3, with D uncertain. Trimming took 0 bases from V and 3 from J, leaving 10 bases between them. The germline V gene encodes CDR1 SGHNT and CDR2 YYREEE (reference sequence). This CDR3 region has 15 residues.

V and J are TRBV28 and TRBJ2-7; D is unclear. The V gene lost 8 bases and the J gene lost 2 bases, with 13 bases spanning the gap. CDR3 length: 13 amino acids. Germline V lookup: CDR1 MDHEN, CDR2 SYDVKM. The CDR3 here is CASYSPQTYEQYF. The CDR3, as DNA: TGTGCCAGCTATTCCCCACAGACCTACGAGCAGTACTTC.

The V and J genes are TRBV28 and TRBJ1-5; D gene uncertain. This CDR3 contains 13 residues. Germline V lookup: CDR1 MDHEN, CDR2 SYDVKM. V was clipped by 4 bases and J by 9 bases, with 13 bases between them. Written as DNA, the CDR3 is TGTGCCAGCAGTTCCGAGTTAAGTCTGCCCCAGCATTTT. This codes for CASSSELSLPQHF.

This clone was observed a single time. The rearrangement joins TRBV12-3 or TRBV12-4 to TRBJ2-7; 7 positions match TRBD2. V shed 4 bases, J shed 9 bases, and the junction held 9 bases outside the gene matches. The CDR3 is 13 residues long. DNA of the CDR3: TGTGCCAGCAGTTCCTTCTCTAGCGGCGGGCAGTACTTC. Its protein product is CASSSFSSGGQYF.

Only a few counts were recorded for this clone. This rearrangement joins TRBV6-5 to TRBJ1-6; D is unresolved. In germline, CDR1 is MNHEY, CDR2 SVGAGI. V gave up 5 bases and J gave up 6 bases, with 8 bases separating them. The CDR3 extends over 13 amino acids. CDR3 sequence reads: CASSRTVNSPLHF. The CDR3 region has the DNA TGTGCCAGCAGTCGTACAGTTAATTCACCCCTCCACTTT.

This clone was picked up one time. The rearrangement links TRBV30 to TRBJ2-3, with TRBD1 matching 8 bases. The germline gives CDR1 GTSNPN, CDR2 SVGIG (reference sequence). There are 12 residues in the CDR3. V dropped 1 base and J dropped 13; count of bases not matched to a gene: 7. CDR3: CAWSGVGQGEYF. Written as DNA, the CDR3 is TGTGCCTGGAGTGGAGTCGGACAGGGAGAGTATTTT.

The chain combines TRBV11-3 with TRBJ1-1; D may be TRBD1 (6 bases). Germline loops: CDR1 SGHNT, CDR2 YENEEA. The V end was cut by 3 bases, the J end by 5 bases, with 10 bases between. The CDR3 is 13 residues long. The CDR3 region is CASSFTGLTEAFF. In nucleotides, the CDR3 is TGTGCCAGCAGCTTCACAGGGTTAACTGAAGCTTTCTTT.

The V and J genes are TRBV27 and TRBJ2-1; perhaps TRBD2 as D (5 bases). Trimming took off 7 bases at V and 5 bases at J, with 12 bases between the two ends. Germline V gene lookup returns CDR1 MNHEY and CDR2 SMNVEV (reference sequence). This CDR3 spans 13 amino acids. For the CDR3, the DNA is TGTGCCAGCACTGGAACGGGAAACAATGAGCAGTTCTTC. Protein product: CASTGTGNNEQFF.

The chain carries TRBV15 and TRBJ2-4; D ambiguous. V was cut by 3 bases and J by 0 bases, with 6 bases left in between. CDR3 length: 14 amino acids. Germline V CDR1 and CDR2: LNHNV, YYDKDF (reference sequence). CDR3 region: CATSSFLAKNIQYF. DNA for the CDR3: TGTGCCACCAGCAGTTTCCTAGCCAAAAACATTCAGTACTTC.

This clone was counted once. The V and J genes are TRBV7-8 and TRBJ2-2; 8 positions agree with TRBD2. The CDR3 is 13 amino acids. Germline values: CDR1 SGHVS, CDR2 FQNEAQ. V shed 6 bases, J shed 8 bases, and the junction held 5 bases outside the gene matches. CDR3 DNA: TGTGCCAGCAGTCTGAGCGGGAGTGGGGAGCTGTTTTTT. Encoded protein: CASSLSGSGELFF.

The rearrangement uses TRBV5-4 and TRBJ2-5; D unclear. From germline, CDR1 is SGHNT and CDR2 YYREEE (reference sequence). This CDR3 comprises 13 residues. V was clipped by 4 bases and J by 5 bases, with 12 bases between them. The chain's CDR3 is CASSPDLAETQYF. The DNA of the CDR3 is TGTGCCAGCAGCCCCGACTTGGCGGAGACCCAGTACTTC.

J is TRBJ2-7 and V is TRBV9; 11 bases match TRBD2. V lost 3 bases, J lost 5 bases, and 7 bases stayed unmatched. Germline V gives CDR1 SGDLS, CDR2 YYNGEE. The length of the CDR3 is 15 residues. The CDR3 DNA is TGTGCCAGCAGCGAATTTAGCGGGAGGGGTGACGAGCAGTACTTC. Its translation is CASSEFSGRGDEQYF.

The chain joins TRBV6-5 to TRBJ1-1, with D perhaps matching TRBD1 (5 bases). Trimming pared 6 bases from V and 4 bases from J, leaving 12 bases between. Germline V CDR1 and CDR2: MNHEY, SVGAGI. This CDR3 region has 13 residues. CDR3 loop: CASRRQTVTEAFF. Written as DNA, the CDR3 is TGTGCCAGCAGGCGCCAGACAGTCACTGAAGCTTTCTTT.

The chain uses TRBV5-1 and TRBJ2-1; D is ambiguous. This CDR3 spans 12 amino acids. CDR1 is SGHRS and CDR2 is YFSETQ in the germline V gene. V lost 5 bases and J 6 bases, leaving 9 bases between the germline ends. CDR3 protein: CASRFVSNEQFF. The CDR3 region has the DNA TGCGCCAGCAGGTTCGTTTCCAATGAGCAGTTCTTC. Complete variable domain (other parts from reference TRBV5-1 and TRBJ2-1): KAGVTQTPRYLIKTRGQQVTLSCSPISGHRSVSWYQQTPGQGLQFLFEYFSETQRNKGNFPGRFSGRQFSNSRSEMNVSTLELGDSALYLCASRFVSNEQFFGPGTRLTVL.

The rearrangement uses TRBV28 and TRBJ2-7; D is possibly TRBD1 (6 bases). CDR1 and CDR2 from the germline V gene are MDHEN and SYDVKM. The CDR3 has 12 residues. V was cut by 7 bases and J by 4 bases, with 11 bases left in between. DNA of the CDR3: TGTGCCAGCATGAGGGGGAGTTACGAGCAGTACTTC. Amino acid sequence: CASMRGSYEQYF.

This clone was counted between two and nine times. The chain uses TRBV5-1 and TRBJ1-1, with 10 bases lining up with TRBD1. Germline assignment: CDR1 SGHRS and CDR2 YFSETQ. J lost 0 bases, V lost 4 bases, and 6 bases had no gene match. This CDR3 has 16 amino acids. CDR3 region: CASSTGTGALNTEAFF. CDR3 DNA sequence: TGCGCCAGCAGCACAGGGACAGGGGCCCTGAACACTGAAGCTTTCTTT. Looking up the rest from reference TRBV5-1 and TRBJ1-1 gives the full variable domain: KAGVTQTPRYLIKTRGQQVTLSCSPISGHRSVSWYQQTPGQGLQFLFEYFSETQRNKGNFPGRFSGRQFSNSRSEMNVSTLELGDSALYLCASSTGTGALNTEAFFGQGTRLTVV.

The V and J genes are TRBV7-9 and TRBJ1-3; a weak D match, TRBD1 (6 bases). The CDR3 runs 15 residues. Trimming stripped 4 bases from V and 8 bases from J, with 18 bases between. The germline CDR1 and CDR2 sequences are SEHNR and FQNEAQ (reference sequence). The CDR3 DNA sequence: TGTGCCAGCAGCTCCACCTTGGGCAGGGGACACACCATATATTTT. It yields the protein CASSSTLGRGHTIYF.